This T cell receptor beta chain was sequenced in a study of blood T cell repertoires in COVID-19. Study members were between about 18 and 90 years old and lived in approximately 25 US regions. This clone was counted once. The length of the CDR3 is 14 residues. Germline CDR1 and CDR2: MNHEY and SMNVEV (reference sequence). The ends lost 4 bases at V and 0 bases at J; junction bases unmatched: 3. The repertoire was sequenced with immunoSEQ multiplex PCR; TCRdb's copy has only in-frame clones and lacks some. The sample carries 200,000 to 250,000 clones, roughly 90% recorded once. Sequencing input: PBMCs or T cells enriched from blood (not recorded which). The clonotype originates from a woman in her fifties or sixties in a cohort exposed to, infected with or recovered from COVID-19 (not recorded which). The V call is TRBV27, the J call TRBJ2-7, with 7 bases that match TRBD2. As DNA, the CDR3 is TGTGCCAGCAGTTCAGCGGGGACCTCCTACGAGCAGTACTTC. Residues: CASSSAGTSYEQYF.